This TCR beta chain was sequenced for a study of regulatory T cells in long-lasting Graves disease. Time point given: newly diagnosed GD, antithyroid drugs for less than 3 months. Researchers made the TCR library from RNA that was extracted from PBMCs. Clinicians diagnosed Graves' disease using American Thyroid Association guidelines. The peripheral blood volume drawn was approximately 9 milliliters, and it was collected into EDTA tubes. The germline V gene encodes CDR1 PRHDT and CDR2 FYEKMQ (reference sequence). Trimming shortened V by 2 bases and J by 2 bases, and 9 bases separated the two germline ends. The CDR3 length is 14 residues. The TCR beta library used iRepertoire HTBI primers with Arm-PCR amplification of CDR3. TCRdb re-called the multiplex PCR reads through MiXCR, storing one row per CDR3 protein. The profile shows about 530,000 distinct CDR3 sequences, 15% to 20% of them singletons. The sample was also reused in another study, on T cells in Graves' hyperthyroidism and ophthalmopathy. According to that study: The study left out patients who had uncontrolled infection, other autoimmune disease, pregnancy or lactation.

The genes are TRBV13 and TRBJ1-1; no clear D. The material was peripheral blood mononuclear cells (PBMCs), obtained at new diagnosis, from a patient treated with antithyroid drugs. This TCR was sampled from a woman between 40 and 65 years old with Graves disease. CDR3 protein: CASSLPSANTEAFF. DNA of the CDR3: TGTGCCAGCAGCTTACCCTCAGCAAACACTGAAGCTTTCTTT.